Each of the 21 T cell receptor beta chains below was sequenced from the same sample in a study of post-analysis software for immune sequencing data. Study-wide points: In patients, TRBV5-6, TRBV5-1 and TRBV20-1 belonged to five TRBV segments found more frequently than in controls.

Antigens for these TCRs are unknown. Unique molecular identifiers were built into the TCR beta cDNA libraries. MiXCR was run by TCRdb on the PCR reads, yielding one entry per CDR3 protein. The sample lists about 770,000 distinct CDR3 sequences, approximately 44% occurring once. Source material: blood. Receptors originate from a girl aged 5 to 17 with multiple sclerosis.

This chain uses TRBV20-1 with TRBJ1-5; D not certain. This CDR3 region has 15 residues. Looked up from germline, CDR1 is DFQATT and CDR2 is SNEGSKA (reference sequence). Trimming took 3 bases from V and 4 from J, leaving 16 bases between them. CDR3 loop: CSARAPMDGNQPQHF. DNA of the CDR3: TGCAGTGCTAGGGCGCCGATGGACGGGAATCAGCCCCAGCATTTT.

J is TRBJ2-1 and V is TRBV7-9; D unclear. The V end was cut by 2 bases, the J end by 4 bases, with 12 bases between. The CDR3 loop spans 15 amino acids. Germline V gene data show CDR1 as SEHNR and CDR2 as FQNEAQ (reference sequence). The CDR3 coding sequence is TGTGCCAGCAGCTTAATGGGATACCCATACAATGAGCAGTTCTTC. Its protein product is CASSLMGYPYNEQFF.

The chain couples TRBV5-1 to TRBJ2-1; D possibly corresponds to TRBD2 (5 bases). Trimming pared 0 bases from V and 6 bases from J, leaving 13 bases between. Germline CDR1 and CDR2: SGHRS and YFSETQ. This CDR3 is built from 15 residues. The CDR3, as DNA: TGCGCCAGCAGCTTGGGTTACGGAGGTCCCAATGAGCAGTTCTTC. Translated: CASSLGYGGPNEQFF. Combining the CDR3 with reference TRBV5-1 and TRBJ2-1 gives the whole variable domain KAGVTQTPRYLIKTRGQQVTLSCSPISGHRSVSWYQQTPGQGLQFLFEYFSETQRNKGNFPGRFSGRQFSNSRSEMNVSTLELGDSALYLCASSLGYGGPNEQFFGPGTRLTVL.

This clonotype was picked up one time. The gene calls are TRBV27 and TRBJ1-6; tentatively, D is TRBD1 (5 bases). The germline gives CDR1 MNHEY, CDR2 SMNVEV (reference sequence). The CDR3 totals 17 residues. V was pared by 2 bases and J by 4 bases, with 15 bases between. CDR3 bases: TGTGCCAGCAGTTTAACGTCCGGGACGGAATATAATTCACCCCTCCACTTT. Protein sequence: CASSLTSGTEYNSPLHF.

This clonotype was detected a few times. The chain employs TRBV5-8 and TRBJ2-1; tentative D call: TRBD2 (6 bases). Germline V gives CDR1 SGHTS, CDR2 YDEGEE. This CDR3 comprises 15 residues. V lost 2 bases and J lost 4, with 13 bases in between. The CDR3 region is CASSFRGMDYNEQFF. CDR3 nucleotides: TGTGCCAGCAGCTTCCGGGGGATGGATTACAATGAGCAGTTCTTC. Together with reference TRBV5-8 and TRBJ2-1, the CDR3 gives the full variable domain: EAGVTQSPTHLIKTRGQQATLRCSPISGHTSVYWYQQALGLGLQFLLWYDEGEERNRGNFPPRFSGRQFPNYSSELNVNALELEDSALYLCASSFRGMDYNEQFFGPGTRLTVL.

The chain couples TRBV29-1 to TRBJ2-7; TRBD1 matches 8 bases. The CDR3 consists of 13 residues. Germline V lookup: CDR1 SQVTM, CDR2 ANQGSEA. J was trimmed by 6 bases and V by 5 bases; bases with no gene match: 9. The DNA for the CDR3 is TGCAGCGTTAAAGGACAGGGAACTGGCGAGCAGTACTTC. The encoded protein is CSVKGQGTGEQYF.

This clonotype was counted only a few times. The chain links TRBV28 to TRBJ2-3, with a weak D call TRBD1 (5 bases). V shed 6 bases and J shed 6 bases, with 13 bases lying between them. The germline CDR1 and CDR2 sequences are MDHEN and SYDVKM. The length of the CDR3 is 13 residues. The CDR3 region is CASRRPPGDTQYF. CDR3 coding DNA: TGTGCCAGCAGGAGACCTCCAGGGGATACGCAGTATTTT.

As concerns this clonotype: Sequence at one end of the junction differs from germline and may be a read error. This chain connects TRBV27 to TRBJ2-3; D ambiguous. The germline V gene has CDR1 MNHEY and CDR2 SMNVEV (reference sequence). CDR3 length equals 15 residues. In DNA, the CDR3 is TGTGCCGGCAGTTTATATGGGGAAGGGACAGATACGCAGTATTTT. Translating it yields CAGSLYGEGTDTQYF.

The gene calls are TRBV3-1 and TRBJ2-3; 8 nucleotides line up with TRBD2. CDR3 length: 15 amino acids. V lost 5 bases to trimming and J lost 3 bases; unmatched junction nucleotides: 7. The germline V gene encodes CDR1 LGHDT and CDR2 YNNKEL (reference sequence). CDR3 DNA sequence: TGTGCCAGCAGCAGCCTAGCGGGTATGACAGATACGCAGTATTTT. It codes for CASSSLAGMTDTQYF.

The chain couples TRBV19 to TRBJ1-1, with a weak D call TRBD1 (6 bases). The CDR3 runs 13 residues. Germline values: CDR1 LNHDA, CDR2 SQIVND (reference sequence). The V and J ends lost 1 base and 3 bases respectively, with 6 bases between them. The DNA of the CDR3 is TGTGCCAGTAGTATAGCAGGGGACACTGAAGCTTTCTTT. This sequence encodes CASSIAGDTEAFF.

Details on this clonotype: It is likely a read error, because the conserved phenylalanine at the end of the CDR3 is missing. The chain couples TRBV10-3 to TRBJ2-7; TRBD2 aligns across 7 bases. The CDR3 contains 16 residues. Germline V gene sequence: CDR1 ENHRY, CDR2 SYGVKD. The V and J ends lost 2 bases and 2 bases, in that order; junction bases with no gene match: 9. CDR3 nucleotides: TGTGCCATCAGTGAGCCGCGACGGGAGGCCCCCTACGAGCAGTACTCC. Its translation: CAISEPRREAPYEQYS.

This clonotype came up once. The CDR3 sequence: CSARDNGQGKPQHF. The CDR3 region has the DNA TGCAGTGCTAGAGATAACGGACAGGGTAAGCCCCAGCATTTT. The chain joins TRBV20-1 to TRBJ1-5, with 8 bases identical to TRBD1. In germline, CDR1 is DFQATT, CDR2 SNEGSKA (reference sequence). The CDR3 runs to 14 residues. Trimming at V came to 0 bases and at J to 8 bases, leaving 6 bases not matched to a gene.

The V and J genes are TRBV19 and TRBJ1-5, with D possibly matching TRBD1 (5 bases). The CDR3 contains 13 residues. The V and J ends lost 6 bases and 8 bases respectively, with 14 bases between them. Germline CDR1 and CDR2: LNHDA and SQIVND (reference sequence). CDR3 sequence reads: CASRTQGFEPQHF. CDR3 sequence (DNA): TGTGCCAGTAGGACTCAGGGTTTTGAGCCCCAGCATTTT.

A few counts support this clonotype. V and J are TRBV20-1 and TRBJ2-1, with D possibly TRBD2 on 6 matching bases. The germline V gene encodes CDR1 DFQATT and CDR2 SNEGSKA (reference sequence). The ends were cut back, 3 bases at V and 2 bases at J, with 14 bases in the middle. The CDR3 is 15 residues long. CDR3 in amino acids: CSASPVIAAYNEQFF. Written as DNA, the CDR3 is TGCAGTGCTAGCCCCGTGATAGCGGCCTACAATGAGCAGTTCTTC.

This sequence joins TRBV6-5 and TRBJ1-1; D is undetermined. The CDR3 runs 12 residues. The V gene's germline CDR1 is MNHEY and CDR2 SVGAGI. Between the trimmed V and J ends, which lost 10 bases and 5 bases, there was a span of 14 bases. Written as DNA, the CDR3 is TGTGCCACCACCTCGATGGGTACTGAAGCTTTCTTT. It encodes CATTSMGTEAFF.

CDR3 DNA sequence: TGTGCCAGCAGTTTAGGTTCTAGCATCGACTACGAGCAGTACTTC. Its translation is CASSLGSSIDYEQYF. This chain links TRBV12-3 or TRBV12-4 with TRBJ2-7; D is possibly TRBD2 (5 bases). The V and J ends lost 1 base and 3 bases respectively, with 13 bases between them. The CDR3 extends over 15 amino acids.

The chain is built from TRBV9 and TRBJ1-2; 7 positions match TRBD1. Per germline, CDR1 SGDLS and CDR2 YYNGEE. The CDR3 sequence is 16 residues long. Trimming cost V 0 bases and J 3 bases; bases outside gene matches: 8. CDR3 sequence (DNA): TGTGCCAGCAGCGTAGGAGGCGGGGACAGCGACTATGGCTACACCTTC. It specifies CASSVGGGDSDYGYTF.

The chain links TRBV3-1 to TRBJ2-5; the D gene is possibly TRBD1 (5 bases). V lost 3 bases to trimming and J lost 4 bases, with 12 bases between them. The length of the CDR3 is 14 residues. Germline V lookup: CDR1 LGHDT, CDR2 YNNKEL (reference sequence). As DNA, the CDR3 is TGTGCCAGCAGCCAGAAGACAGAAACAGAGACCCAGTACTTC. It translates to CASSQKTETETQYF.

The rearrangement joins TRBV5-1 to TRBJ2-3, with a tentative D call TRBD1 (5 bases). V lost 2 bases and J 4 bases, leaving 11 bases between the germline ends. The CDR3 totals 14 residues. The germline V gene has CDR1 SGHRS and CDR2 YFSETQ. The CDR3 nucleotides are TGCGCCAGCAGCTTCGGACAAGTGGCAGATACGCAGTATTTT. Translating it yields CASSFGQVADTQYF.

For the CDR3, the DNA is TGTGCCAGCAGTTTATCCGGAACAGTCTACGAGCAGTACTTC. The encoded protein is CASSLSGTVYEQYF. V is TRBV12-3 or TRBV12-4 and J is TRBJ2-7, with no clear D. This CDR3 has 14 amino acids. Between the trimmed V and J ends, which lost 2 bases and 3 bases, there was a span of 11 bases.

The V gene is TRBV6-5, the J gene TRBJ2-7; 11 bases match TRBD2. This CDR3 region has 16 residues. The V segment lost 2 bases and the J segment 0 bases; nucleotides outside the gene matches: 3. Germline CDR1 MNHEY, CDR2 SVGAGI. CDR3 nucleotides: TGTGCCAGCAGTTACGTGGGACTAGCGGACTCCTACGAGCAGTACTTC. Translating it yields CASSYVGLADSYEQYF.